Below, one TCR beta chain is given with its context. Its antigen is unknown. Nucleic acids came from premalignant or tumor cells enriched by macro-dissection. Sequenced by immunoSEQ multiplex PCR; TCRdb stores in-frame clones only, minus some. This sample has 6,000 to 7,500 clones, with around four fifths found just once. This sample stems from a study of immune evolution from preneoplasia to lung adenocarcinoma. Study details: HLA loss of heterozygosity: approximately 7.5% AIS, roughly 15% MIA, 30% to 35% ADC, none AAH.

Study-level results: Later-stage lesions appeared to have more T cells, more diversity, less clonality. From normal lung to invasive adenocarcinoma, top clone frequencies appeared to decrease.

The germline V gene encodes CDR1 SGHDN and CDR2 FVKESK. The trim removed 3 bases at V and 5 bases at J, leaving 8 bases unmatched. The CDR3 has 15 residues. Sequencing was done on a sample of FFPE minimally invasive lung adenocarcinoma tissue. The receptor's source is a person aged 50 to 70 with lung adenocarcinoma. The rearrangement joins TRBV14 to TRBJ2-7, with 9 bases identical to TRBD2. CDR3 sequence (DNA): TGTGCCAGCAGCCACTTAGCGGGAGTTAAGGACGAGCAGTACTTC. Translating gives CASSHLAGVKDEQYF.